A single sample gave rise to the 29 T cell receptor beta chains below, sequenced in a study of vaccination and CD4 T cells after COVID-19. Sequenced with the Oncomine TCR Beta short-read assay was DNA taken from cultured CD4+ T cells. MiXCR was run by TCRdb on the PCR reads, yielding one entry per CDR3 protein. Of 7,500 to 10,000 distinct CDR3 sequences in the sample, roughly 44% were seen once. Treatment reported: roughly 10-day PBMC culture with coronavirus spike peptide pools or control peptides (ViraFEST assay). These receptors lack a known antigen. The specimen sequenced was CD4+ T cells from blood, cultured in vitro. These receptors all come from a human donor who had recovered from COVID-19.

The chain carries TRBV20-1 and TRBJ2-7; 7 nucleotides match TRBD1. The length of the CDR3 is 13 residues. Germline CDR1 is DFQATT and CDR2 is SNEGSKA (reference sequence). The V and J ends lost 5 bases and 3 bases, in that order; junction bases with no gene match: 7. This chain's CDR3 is CSAGPGQNYEQYF. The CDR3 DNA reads TGCAGTGCTGGTCCGGGACAGAACTACGAGCAGTACTTC.

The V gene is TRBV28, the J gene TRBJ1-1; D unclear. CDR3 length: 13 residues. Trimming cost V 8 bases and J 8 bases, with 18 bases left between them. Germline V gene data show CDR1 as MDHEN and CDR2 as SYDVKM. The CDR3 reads CASRYPLSEEAFF. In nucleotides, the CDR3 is TGTGCCAGCCGATACCCCCTCAGTGAAGAAGCTTTCTTT.

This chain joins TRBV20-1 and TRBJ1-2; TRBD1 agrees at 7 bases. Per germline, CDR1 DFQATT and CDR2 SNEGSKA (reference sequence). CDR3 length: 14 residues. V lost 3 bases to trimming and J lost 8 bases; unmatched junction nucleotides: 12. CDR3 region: CSARGLRTGQGYTF. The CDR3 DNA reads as TGCAGTGCTAGGGGACTAAGGACAGGCCAAGGCTACACCTTC.

CDR3 bases: TGTGCCAGCAGCTTAGGAGGCGGACTGGGCTCCTACGAGCAGTACTTC. It translates to CASSLGGGLGSYEQYF. This chain connects TRBV7-9 to TRBJ2-7; D may be TRBD2 (5 bases). V was trimmed by 1 base and J by 0 bases, leaving 13 bases between them. Germline V lookup: CDR1 SEHNR, CDR2 FQNEAQ (reference sequence). The CDR3 runs to 16 residues.

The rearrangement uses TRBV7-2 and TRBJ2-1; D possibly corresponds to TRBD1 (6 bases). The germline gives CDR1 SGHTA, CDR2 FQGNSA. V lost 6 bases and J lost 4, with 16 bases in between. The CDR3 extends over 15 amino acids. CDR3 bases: TGTGCCAGCAGGAAAGACAGGTCTGCTTACAATGAGCAGTTCTTC. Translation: CASRKDRSAYNEQFF. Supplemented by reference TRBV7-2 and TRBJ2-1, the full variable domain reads GAGVSQSPSNKVTEKGKDVELRCDPISGHTALYWYRQSLGQGLEFLIYFQGNSAPDKSGLPSDRFSAERTGGSVSTLTIQRTQQEDSAVYLCASRKDRSAYNEQFFGPGTRLTVL.

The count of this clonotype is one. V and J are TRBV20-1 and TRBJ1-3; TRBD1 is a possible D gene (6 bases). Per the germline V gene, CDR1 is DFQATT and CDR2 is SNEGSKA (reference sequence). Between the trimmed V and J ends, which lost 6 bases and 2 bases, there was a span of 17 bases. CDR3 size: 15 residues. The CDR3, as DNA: TGCAGTGCGAAACCGGGGGCAGGGACTGGAAACACCATATATTTT. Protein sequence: CSAKPGAGTGNTIYF.

Written as DNA, the CDR3 is TGTGCCAGCAGCCGAGGCCGGGGGGGGCTGGGGACCCAGTACTTC. Its translation is CASSRGRGGLGTQYF. The rearrangement uses TRBV27 and TRBJ2-5; TRBD2 aligns across 8 bases. V lost 6 bases, J lost 7 bases, and 13 bases stayed unmatched. Germline CDR1 and CDR2: MNHEY and SMNVEV (reference sequence). This CDR3 has 15 residues.

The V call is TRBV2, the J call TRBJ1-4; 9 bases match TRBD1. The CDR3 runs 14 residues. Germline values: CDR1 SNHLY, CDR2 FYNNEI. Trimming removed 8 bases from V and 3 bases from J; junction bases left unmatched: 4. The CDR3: CASLGDRANEKLFF. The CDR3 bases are TGTGCCAGCCTGGGGGACAGGGCTAATGAAAAACTGTTTTTT.

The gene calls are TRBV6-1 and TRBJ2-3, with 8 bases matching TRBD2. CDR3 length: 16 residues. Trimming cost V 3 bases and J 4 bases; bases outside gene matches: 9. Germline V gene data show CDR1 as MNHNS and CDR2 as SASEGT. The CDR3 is CASSDEGLARADTQYF. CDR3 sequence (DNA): TGTGCCAGCAGTGACGAAGGACTAGCTAGAGCAGATACGCAGTATTTT.

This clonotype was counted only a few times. The CDR3 region has the DNA TGTGCCAGCAGTTATGAGAGACATTCCCTATTGGAGACCCAGTACTTC. This translates into CASSYERHSLLETQYF. The chain carries TRBV6-7 and TRBJ2-5; unclear D gene. TRBV6-7 is treated as an ORF (open reading frame) with a function not yet certain. V lost 3 bases and J lost 5, with 19 bases in between. The CDR3 contains 16 residues.

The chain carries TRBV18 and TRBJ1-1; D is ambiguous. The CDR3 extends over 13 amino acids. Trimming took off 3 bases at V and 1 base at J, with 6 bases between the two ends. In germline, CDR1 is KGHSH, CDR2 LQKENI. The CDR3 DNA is TGTGCCAGCTCACCTTCGGGGAACACTGAAGCTTTCTTT. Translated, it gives CASSPSGNTEAFF.

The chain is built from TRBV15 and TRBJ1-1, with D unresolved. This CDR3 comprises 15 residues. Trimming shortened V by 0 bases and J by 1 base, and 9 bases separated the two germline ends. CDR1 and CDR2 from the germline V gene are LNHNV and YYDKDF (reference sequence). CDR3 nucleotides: TGTGCCACCAGCAGAGATCTTAAGGAGAACACTGAAGCTTTCTTT. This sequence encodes CATSRDLKENTEAFF.

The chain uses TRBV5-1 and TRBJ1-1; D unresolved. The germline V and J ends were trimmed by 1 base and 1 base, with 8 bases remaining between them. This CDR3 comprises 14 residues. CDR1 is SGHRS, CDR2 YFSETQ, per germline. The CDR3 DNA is TGCGCCAGCAGCTTGACGGCTTCGAACACTGAAGCTTTCTTT. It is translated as CASSLTASNTEAFF.

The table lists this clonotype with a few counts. CDR3 loop: CASSLPRDLSYEQYF. CDR3 nucleotide sequence: TGTGCCAGCAGTTTGCCCCGGGACCTTTCCTACGAGCAGTACTTC. The V call is TRBV28, the J call TRBJ2-7, with D perhaps given as TRBD1 or TRBD2 (5 bases each). The V end was cut by 3 bases, the J end by 1 base, with 13 bases between. The germline V gene encodes CDR1 MDHEN and CDR2 SYDVKM. The CDR3 sequence is 15 residues long.

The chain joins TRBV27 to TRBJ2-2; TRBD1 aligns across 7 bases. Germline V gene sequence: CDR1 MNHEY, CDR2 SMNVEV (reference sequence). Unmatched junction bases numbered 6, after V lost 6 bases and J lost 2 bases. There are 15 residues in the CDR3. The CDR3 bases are TGTGCCAGCAGCGGAAGGGACAGAAACACCGGGGAGCTGTTTTTT. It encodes CASSGRDRNTGELFF.

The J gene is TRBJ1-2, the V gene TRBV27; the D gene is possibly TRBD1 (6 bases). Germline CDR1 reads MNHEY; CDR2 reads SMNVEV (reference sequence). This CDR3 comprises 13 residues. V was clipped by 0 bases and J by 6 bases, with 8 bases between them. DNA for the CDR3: TGTGCCAGCAGTTTATCAGGGGGGAATGGCTACACCTTC. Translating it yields CASSLSGGNGYTF.

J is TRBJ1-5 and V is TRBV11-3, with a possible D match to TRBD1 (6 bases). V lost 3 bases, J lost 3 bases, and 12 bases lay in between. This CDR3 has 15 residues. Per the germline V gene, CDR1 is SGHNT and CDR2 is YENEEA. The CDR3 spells CASSLGHTINQPQHF. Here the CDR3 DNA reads TGTGCCAGCAGCTTGGGACACACTATCAATCAGCCCCAGCATTTT.

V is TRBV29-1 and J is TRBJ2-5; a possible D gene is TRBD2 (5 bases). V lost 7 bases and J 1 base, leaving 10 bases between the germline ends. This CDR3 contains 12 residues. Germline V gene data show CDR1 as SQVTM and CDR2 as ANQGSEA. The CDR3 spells CSAGDPQETQYF. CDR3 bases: TGCAGCGCCGGGGATCCCCAAGAGACCCAGTACTTC.

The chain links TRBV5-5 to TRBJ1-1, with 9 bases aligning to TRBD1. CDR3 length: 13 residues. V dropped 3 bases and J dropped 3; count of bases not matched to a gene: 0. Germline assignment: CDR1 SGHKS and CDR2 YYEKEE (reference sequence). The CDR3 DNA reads TGTGCCAGCAGCTGGACAGGGGACACTGAAGCTTTCTTT. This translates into CASSWTGDTEAFF.

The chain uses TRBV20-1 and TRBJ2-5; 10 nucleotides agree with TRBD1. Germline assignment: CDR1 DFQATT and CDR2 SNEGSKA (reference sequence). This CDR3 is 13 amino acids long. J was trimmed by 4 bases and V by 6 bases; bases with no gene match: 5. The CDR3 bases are TGCAGTGCCAGTGGACAGGGGGTAGAGACCCAGTACTTC. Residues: CSASGQGVETQYF.

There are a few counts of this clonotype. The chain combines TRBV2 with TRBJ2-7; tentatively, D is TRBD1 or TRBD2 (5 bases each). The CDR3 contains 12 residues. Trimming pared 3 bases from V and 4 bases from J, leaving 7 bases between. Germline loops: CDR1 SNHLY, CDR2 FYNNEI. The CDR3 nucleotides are TGTGCCAGCAGTGAGAGGGGTTACGAGCAGTACTTC. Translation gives CASSERGYEQYF.

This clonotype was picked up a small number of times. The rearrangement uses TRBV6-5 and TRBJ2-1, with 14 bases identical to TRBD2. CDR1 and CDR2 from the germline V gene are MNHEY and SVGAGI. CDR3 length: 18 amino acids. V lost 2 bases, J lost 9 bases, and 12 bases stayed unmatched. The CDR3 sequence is CASSYPERLAGGPSEQFF. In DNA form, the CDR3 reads TGTGCCAGCAGTTACCCCGAAAGACTAGCGGGGGGGCCGAGTGAGCAGTTCTTC.

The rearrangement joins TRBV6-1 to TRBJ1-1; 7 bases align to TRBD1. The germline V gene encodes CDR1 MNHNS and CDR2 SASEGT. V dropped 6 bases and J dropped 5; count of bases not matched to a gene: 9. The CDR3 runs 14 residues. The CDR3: CASRSQGRLTEAFF. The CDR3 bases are TGTGCCAGCAGATCACAGGGGAGACTAACTGAAGCTTTCTTT.

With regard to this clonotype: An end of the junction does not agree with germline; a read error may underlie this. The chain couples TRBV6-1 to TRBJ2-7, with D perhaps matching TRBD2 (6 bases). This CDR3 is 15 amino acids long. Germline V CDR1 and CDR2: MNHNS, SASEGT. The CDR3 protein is CASSEALPGVYGQYF. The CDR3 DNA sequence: TGTGCCAGCAGTGAAGCGCTGCCGGGGGTTTACGGGCAGTACTTC.

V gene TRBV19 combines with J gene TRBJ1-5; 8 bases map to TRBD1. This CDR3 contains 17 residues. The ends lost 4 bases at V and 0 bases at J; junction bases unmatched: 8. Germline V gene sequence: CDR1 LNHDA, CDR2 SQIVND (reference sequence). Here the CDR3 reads CASSNLQGANSNQPQHF. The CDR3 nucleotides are TGTGCCAGTAGTAATCTCCAGGGGGCGAATAGCAATCAGCCCCAGCATTTT.

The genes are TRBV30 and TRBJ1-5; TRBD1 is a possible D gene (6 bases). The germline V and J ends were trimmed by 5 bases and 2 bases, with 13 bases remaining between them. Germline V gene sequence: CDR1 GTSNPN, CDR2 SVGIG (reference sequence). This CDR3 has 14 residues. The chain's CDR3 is CAWDTGSGNQPQHF. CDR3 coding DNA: TGTGCCTGGGACACAGGGTCGGGCAATCAGCCCCAGCATTTT.

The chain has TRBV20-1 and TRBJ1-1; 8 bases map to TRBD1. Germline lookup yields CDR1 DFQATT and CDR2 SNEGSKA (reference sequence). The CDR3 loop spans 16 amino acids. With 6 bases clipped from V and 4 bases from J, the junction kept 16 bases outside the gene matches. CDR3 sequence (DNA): TGCAGTGCCTACAAGACAGGGGCCCCCCGGGGCACTGAAGCTTTCTTT. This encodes CSAYKTGAPRGTEAFF.

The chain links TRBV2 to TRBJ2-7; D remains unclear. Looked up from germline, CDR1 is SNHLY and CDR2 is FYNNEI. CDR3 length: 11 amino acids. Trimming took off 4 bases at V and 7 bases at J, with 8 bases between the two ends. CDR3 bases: TGTGCCAGCAGTGCCAATATAGAGCAGTACTTC. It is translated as CASSANIEQYF.

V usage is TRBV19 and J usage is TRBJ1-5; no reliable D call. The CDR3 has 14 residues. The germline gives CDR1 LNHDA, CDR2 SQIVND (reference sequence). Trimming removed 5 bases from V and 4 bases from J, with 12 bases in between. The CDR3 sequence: CASSPQQFNQPQHF. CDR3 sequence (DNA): TGTGCCAGTAGTCCCCAACAGTTTAATCAGCCCCAGCATTTT.